This note documents a single TCR beta chain sequence. The antigen remains undetermined. The data belong to a study of cytomegalovirus exposure and HLA in healthy donors. Study-level background: Unique TCR beta sequences numbering 95 million to 130 million came from 150 million to 200 million T cells in an earlier analysis.

V was clipped by 5 bases and J by 0 bases; unmatched bases: 7. The CDR3 is made up of 16 amino acids. Looked up from germline, CDR1 is MNHEY and CDR2 is SMNVEV (reference sequence). Study results and caveats: An observed cluster of highly shared sequence variants was recorded as a likely sequencing artifact. Rarity marked most TCR sequences, yet some public TCRs occurred in many donors. No immune exposure information besides CMV serostatus was available.

PCR employed 60 Vbeta and 13 Jbeta primers. TCRdb keeps only in-frame clones here, not all; method: immunoSEQ multiplex PCR. The sample records around 200,000 clones, around 83% being singletons. What was sequenced was PBMCs. The receptor's source is a woman between 45 and 65 years old in good health and CMV-seropositive. The V and J genes are TRBV27 and TRBJ2-3; 8 bases fit TRBD2. DNA of the CDR3: TGTGCCAGCAGTATCGGACTAGCTTTTAGCACAGATACGCAGTATTTT. Translation gives CASSIGLAFSTDTQYF.